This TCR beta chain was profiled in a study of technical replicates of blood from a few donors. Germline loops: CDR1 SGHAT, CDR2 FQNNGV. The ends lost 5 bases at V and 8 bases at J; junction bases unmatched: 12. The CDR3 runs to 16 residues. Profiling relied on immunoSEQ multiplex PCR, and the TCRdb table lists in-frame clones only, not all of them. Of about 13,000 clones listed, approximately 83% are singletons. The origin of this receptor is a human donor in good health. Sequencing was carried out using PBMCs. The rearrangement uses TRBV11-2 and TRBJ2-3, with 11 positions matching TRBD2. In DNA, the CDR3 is TGTGCCAGCAGCGACACTAGCGGGAGTGTTTCCGGTACGCAGTATTTT. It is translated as CASSDTSGSVSGTQYF.